This TCR beta chain came from a study of blood T cell repertoires in COVID-19. Study-wide background: The United States, Italy and Spain supplied acute and convalescent COVID-19 samples. The analysed material was cDNA or gDNA that came from T cells, B-cell-depleted T cells, or PBMCs.

As processed by the authors: Nucleated cell counts were estimated from reference gene primer amplification. The protocol was immunoSEQ multiplex PCR, while the TCRdb copy is restricted to in-frame clones and leaves out a portion. The DNA was the basis for D and trimming; V, J and clone size are from that table. This sample has 250,000 to 300,000 clones; roughly 86% occur once, and the top ten carry around 0.8%. This CDR3 is built from 13 residues. In germline, CDR1 is GTSNPN, CDR2 SVGIG (reference sequence). With 1 base clipped from V and 2 bases from J, the junction kept 2 bases outside the gene matches.

The receptor's source is a woman aged 25 to 45 with acute or convalescent COVID-19. This chain uses TRBV30 with TRBJ2-7; 7 bases align to TRBD2. The sample consisted of peripheral blood. The CDR3 bases are TGTGCCTGGAGTGAGGGACTAACCTACGAGCAGTACTTC. Translating it yields CAWSEGLTYEQYF.